The clone carrying this T cell receptor beta chain showed up many times. Its target is not known. The data were obtained in a study of T-cell memory formation after mild COVID-19. Findings of the study overall: Cross-reactive memory apparently joined, as some responding clones appeared in pre-infection memory.

MiXCR was run by TCRdb on the 5' RACE reads, yielding one entry per CDR3 protein. The sample holds tens of thousands of distinct CDR3 sequences, 6% to 8% seen once. Between the trimmed V and J ends, which lost 7 bases and 4 bases, there was a span of 7 bases. The germline V gene has CDR1 SQVTM and CDR2 ANQGSEA. The length of the CDR3 is 10 residues. Input material: PBMCs or a T cell subset sorted from them (not recorded which). V gene TRBV29-1 combines with J gene TRBJ1-1; D is unresolved. The source is a man aged 18 to 30 who had mild COVID-19 (a few samples of this study predate the infection). Cell type and time point are not known. CDR3 nucleotides: TGCAGCGGGGCGAGCACTGAAGCTTTCTTT. It is translated as CSGASTEAFF. The complete variable domain, with remaining parts taken from reference TRBV29-1 and TRBJ1-1, reads SAVISQKPSRDICQRGTSLTIQCQVDSQVTMMFWYRQQPGQSLTLIATANQGSEATYESGFVIDKFPISRPNLTFSTLTVSNMSPEDSSIYLCSGASTEAFFGQGTRLTVV.